Listed below are T cell receptor beta chains from one sample, sequenced in a study of T cells in localized non-small cell lung cancer. The table came from immunoSEQ multiplex PCR; TCRdb's copy has only in-frame clones and leaves some out. The profile shows 20,000 to 30,000 clones, about 86% of them singletons. Specimen: peripheral blood, collected before any cancer treatment. The origin of the receptors is a male donor aged 60 or older with stage II squamous cell lung carcinoma. The CDR3 runs from the conserved cysteine through the conserved F or W. The order of the fields is J gene, V gene, clone size, CDR3 protein. Only some rows state a clone size, as once, few, many or a class for expanded clones.

j_gene: TRBJ1-5; v_gene: TRBV29-1; abundance: .; CDR3aa: CSVQAGSNQPQHF
j_gene: TRBJ1-5; v_gene: TRBV7-8; abundance: .; CDR3aa: CASSSTGGAGPQHF
j_gene: TRBJ1-3; v_gene: TRBV10-3; abundance: .; CDR3aa: CAIQGVSGNTIYF
j_gene: TRBJ2-7; v_gene: TRBV13; abundance: .; CDR3aa: CASSLQQGAREQYF
j_gene: TRBJ1-5; v_gene: TRBV7-2; abundance: .; CDR3aa: CASSLEGTGNQPQHF
j_gene: TRBJ1-3; v_gene: TRBV6-5; abundance: once; CDR3aa: CASSYGGSGNTIYF
j_gene: TRBJ2-7; v_gene: TRBV12-5; abundance: once; CDR3aa: CASGLVLGTPSYEQYF
j_gene: TRBJ2-7; v_gene: TRBV4-3; abundance: .; CDR3aa: CASSQGPGGTSVWEQYF
j_gene: TRBJ2-7; v_gene: TRBV15; abundance: .; CDR3aa: CATSRERQGFYEQYF
j_gene: TRBJ2-7; v_gene: TRBV5-4; abundance: .; CDR3aa: CASTRDRGLTYEQYF
j_gene: TRBJ2-3; v_gene: TRBV9; abundance: .; CDR3aa: CASSVGGGHTQYF
j_gene: TRBJ2-1; v_gene: TRBV16; abundance: .; CDR3aa: CASSQQAGQDEQFF
j_gene: TRBJ2-3; v_gene: TRBV4-2; abundance: .; CDR3aa: CASSQEGVSTDTQYF
j_gene: TRBJ2-7; v_gene: TRBV11-3; abundance: .; CDR3aa: CASSQITGSSYEQYF
j_gene: TRBJ2-2; v_gene: TRBV5-4; abundance: .; CDR3aa: CASSLALTSGGRSGELFF
j_gene: TRBJ1-2; v_gene: TRBV5-5; abundance: few; CDR3aa: CASSLVLRTAANYGYTF
j_gene: TRBJ2-3; v_gene: TRBV5-4; abundance: .; CDR3aa: CASSLEPGDTQYF
j_gene: TRBJ2-7; v_gene: TRBV7-9; abundance: .; CDR3aa: CASSPERTAEQYF
j_gene: TRBJ2-1; v_gene: TRBV11-2; abundance: .; CDR3aa: CASSLDSENEQFF
j_gene: TRBJ2-3; v_gene: TRBV6-1; abundance: .; CDR3aa: CASSERSGGGNGDTQYF
j_gene: TRBJ1-4; v_gene: TRBV9; abundance: .; CDR3aa: CASSVAPTGGNEKLFF
j_gene: TRBJ2-3; v_gene: TRBV6-5; abundance: once; CDR3aa: CASRALTDTQYF
j_gene: TRBJ2-7; v_gene: TRBV9; abundance: few; CDR3aa: CASSVAQGALYEQYF
j_gene: TRBJ1-5; v_gene: TRBV19; abundance: .; CDR3aa: CASSTQSGGTQPQHF
j_gene: TRBJ1-2; v_gene: TRBV28; abundance: .; CDR3aa: CASSLGQGWNYGYTF
j_gene: TRBJ2-2; v_gene: TRBV2; abundance: .; CDR3aa: CAGKKSPANTGELFF
j_gene: TRBJ1-5; v_gene: TRBV28; abundance: .; CDR3aa: CASCGIGFNQPQHF
j_gene: TRBJ2-1; v_gene: TRBV14; abundance: few; CDR3aa: CASSQEGLAVAEQFF
j_gene: TRBJ2-3; v_gene: TRBV7-2; abundance: .; CDR3aa: CASSSSGRAGDTQYF
j_gene: TRBJ1-2; v_gene: TRBV19; abundance: .; CDR3aa: CASSSGYGYTF
j_gene: TRBJ2-3; v_gene: TRBV5-1; abundance: .; CDR3aa: CASSLGQMTTQYF
j_gene: TRBJ1-2; v_gene: TRBV7-2; abundance: .; CDR3aa: CASSLAGTGAYGYTF
j_gene: TRBJ2-7; v_gene: TRBV7-6; abundance: once; CDR3aa: CASSLTQGQGAYEQYF
j_gene: TRBJ1-1; v_gene: TRBV2; abundance: .; CDR3aa: CASSYFGQAPEAFF
j_gene: TRBJ2-5; v_gene: TRBV5-1; abundance: .; CDR3aa: CASSEGTSGFQETQYF
j_gene: TRBJ1-1; v_gene: TRBV9; abundance: .; CDR3aa: CASSAQGGTEAFF